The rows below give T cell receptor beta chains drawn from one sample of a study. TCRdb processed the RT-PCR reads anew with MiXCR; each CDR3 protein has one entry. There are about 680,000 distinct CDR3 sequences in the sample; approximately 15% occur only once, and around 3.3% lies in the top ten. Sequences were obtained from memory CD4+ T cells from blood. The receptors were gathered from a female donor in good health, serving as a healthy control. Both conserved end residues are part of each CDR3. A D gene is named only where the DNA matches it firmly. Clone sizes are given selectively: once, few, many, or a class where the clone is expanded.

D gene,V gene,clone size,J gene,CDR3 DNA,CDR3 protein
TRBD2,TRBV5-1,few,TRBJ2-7,TGCGCCAGCAGACTAGCGGGAGGGCCCGAGCAGTACTTC,CASRLAGGPEQYF
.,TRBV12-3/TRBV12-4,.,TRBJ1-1,TGTGCCAGCAGTTTGAATTCTGAAGCTTTCTTT,CASSLNSEAFF
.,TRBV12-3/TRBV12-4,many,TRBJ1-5,TGTGCCAGCGCCTTACTCCAGGGTGGTTATCAGCCCCAGCATTTT,CASALLQGGYQPQHF
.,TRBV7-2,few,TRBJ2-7,TGTGCCAGCAGTCAGCCCCCCCTGTACGAGCAGTACTTC,CASSQPPLYEQYF
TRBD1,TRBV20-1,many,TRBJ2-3,TGCAGTGCTAGAGCCCCGGACAGGGGGGGAGATACGCAGTATTTT,CSARAPDRGGDTQYF
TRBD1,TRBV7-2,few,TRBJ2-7,TGTGCCAGCAGCCTCCGGACAGGGCGAACCTACGAGCAGTACTTC,CASSLRTGRTYEQYF
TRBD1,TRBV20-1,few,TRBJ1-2,TGCAGTGCTTATCCGGGACAGGGACATGGCTACACCTTC,CSAYPGQGHGYTF
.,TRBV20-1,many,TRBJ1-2,TGCAGTGCTAGAGCAGGGACCCCTAACTATGGCTACACCTTC,CSARAGTPNYGYTF
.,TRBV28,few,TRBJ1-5,TGTGCCAGCAGGCGGGCATTCAATCAGCCCCAGCATTTT,CASRRAFNQPQHF
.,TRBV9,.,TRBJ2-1,TGTGCCAGCAGCGTAGGCCAGAACCTCAATGAGCAGTTCTTC,CASSVGQNLNEQFF
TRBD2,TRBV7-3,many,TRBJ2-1,TGTGCCAGCAGCTTAGGACTAGGAAACTACAATGAGCAGTTCTTC,CASSLGLGNYNEQFF
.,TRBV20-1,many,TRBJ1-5,TGCAGTGCTCGCGGGGATGTCGGCAATCAGCCCCAGCATTTT,CSARGDVGNQPQHF
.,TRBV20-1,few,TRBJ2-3,TGCAGTGCTAGTGGGACTCCTGCACAAGATACGCAGTATTTT,CSASGTPAQDTQYF
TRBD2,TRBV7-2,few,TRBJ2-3,TGTGCCAGCAGCTCCCCGACTAGCGGCACAGATACGCAGTATTTT,CASSSPTSGTDTQYF
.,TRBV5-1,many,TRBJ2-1,TGCGCCAGCAGCCCCGGCGCGGACTGGTCCTACAATGAGCAGTTCTTC,CASSPGADWSYNEQFF
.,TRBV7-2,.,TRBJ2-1,TGTGCCAGCAGCCCAGTGGGGCGCAATGAGCAGTTCTTC,CASSPVGRNEQFF
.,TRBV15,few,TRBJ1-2,TGTGCCACCAGCAGAAGTGTGTCGGCACCCGGCTACACCTTC,CATSRSVSAPGYTF
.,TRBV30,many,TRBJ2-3,TGTGCCTCCGAGAGTAAGAGCACAGATACGCAGTATTTT,CASESKSTDTQYF
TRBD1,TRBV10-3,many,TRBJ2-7,TGTGCCATCAGTGACCCCTCCCCGGGACAGAATTACGAGCAGTACTTC,CAISDPSPGQNYEQYF
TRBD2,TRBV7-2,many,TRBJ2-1,TGTGCCAGCAGTCTACAGTTGGGGGGGGGAAATGAGCAGTTCTTC,CASSLQLGGGNEQFF
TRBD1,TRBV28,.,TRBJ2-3,TGTGCCAGCAGTTCAGGACCCATCGGGGACAGGGGTCTTCCTAGCACAGATACGCAGTATTTT,CASSSGPIGDRGLPSTDTQYF
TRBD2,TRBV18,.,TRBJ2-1,TGTGCCAGCTCTCTAGGACTAGCGAGGGACAATGAGCAGTTCTTC,CASSLGLARDNEQFF
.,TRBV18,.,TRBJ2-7,TGTGCCAGCTCACGGCTAGGACAGCCCTACGAGCAGTACTTC,CASSRLGQPYEQYF
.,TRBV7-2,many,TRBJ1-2,TGTGCCAGCAGCTCTCCTCTAGGAGTTCGAGTGGACTACACCTTC,CASSSPLGVRVDYTF
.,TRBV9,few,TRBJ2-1,TGTGCCAGCAGCGAGGGGACCCACGCAGGCAATGAGCAGTTCTTC,CASSEGTHAGNEQFF
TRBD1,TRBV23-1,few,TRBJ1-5,TGCGCCAGCAGTCATAGTTTCATTGGACAGGGGTACCATCAGCCCCAGCATTTT,CASSHSFIGQGYHQPQHF
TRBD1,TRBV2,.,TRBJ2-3,TGTGCCAGCAAAGCACAGGGGGGATGGACAGATACGCAGTATTTT,CASKAQGGWTDTQYF
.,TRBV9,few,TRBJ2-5,TGTGCCAGCAGCGACATTGGGCGGAACCAGTACTTC,CASSDIGRNQYF
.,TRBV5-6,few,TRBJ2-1,TGTGCCAGCAGTCCGGTTGGGGCCGACTACAATGAGCAGTTCTTC,CASSPVGADYNEQFF
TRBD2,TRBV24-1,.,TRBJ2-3,TGTGCCACCAGTCGAGCGGGGGCGGTAGATACGCAGTATTTT,CATSRAGAVDTQYF
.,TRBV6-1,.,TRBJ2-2,TGTGCCAGCAGTGGAGTGAACACCGGGGAGCTGTTTTTT,CASSGVNTGELFF
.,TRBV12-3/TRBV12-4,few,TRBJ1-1,TGTGCCAGCAGGGCGGTCGGCCTCATGAACACTGAAGCTTTCTTT,CASRAVGLMNTEAFF
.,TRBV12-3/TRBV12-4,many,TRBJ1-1,TGTGCCAGCAGTTTACGGAACCCGAACACTGAAGCTTTCTTT,CASSLRNPNTEAFF
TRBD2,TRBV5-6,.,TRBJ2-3,TGTGCCAGCAGCTTTTTTGGACTAGCGGGGTGGACGCAGTATTTT,CASSFFGLAGWTQYF
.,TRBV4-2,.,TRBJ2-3,TGTGCCAGCAGCCACGCGCCGGCGGGTAGCTCAGATACGCAGTATTTT,CASSHAPAGSSDTQYF
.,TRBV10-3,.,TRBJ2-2,TGTGCCATCAGTGAGGGGGGGATCGGGGAGCTGTTTTTT,CAISEGGIGELFF
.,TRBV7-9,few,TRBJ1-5,TGTGCCAGCAGCTTAGCCCAGGCAGGGGCTCAGCCCCAGCATTTT,CASSLAQAGAQPQHF
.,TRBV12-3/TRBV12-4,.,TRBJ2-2,TGTGCCAGCAGTGCGCCGTGGGGGACCAACACCGGGGAGCTGTTTTTT,CASSAPWGTNTGELFF
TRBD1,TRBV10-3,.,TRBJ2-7,TGTGCCATTAGACAGGGGGCTACCTACGAGCAGTACTTC,CAIRQGATYEQYF
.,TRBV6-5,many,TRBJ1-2,TGTGCCAGCCTGCCCTGGGGGGGGGCTGAGAGCTATGGCTACACCTTC,CASLPWGGAESYGYTF
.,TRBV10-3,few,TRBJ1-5,TGTGCCATCAGTGACGACAGGAACTATCAGCCCCAGCATTTT,CAISDDRNYQPQHF
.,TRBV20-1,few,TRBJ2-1,TGCAGTGCTAGAGGTAGTGCCATACAAGGCAATGAGCAGTTCTTC,CSARGSAIQGNEQFF
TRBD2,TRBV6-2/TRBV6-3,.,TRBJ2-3,TGTGCCAGCAGTTACACCGTAGCGGGGAGGGGAGATACGCAGTATTTT,CASSYTVAGRGDTQYF
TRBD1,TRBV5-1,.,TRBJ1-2,TGCGCCAGCAGTTCTTCCGGACAGGGGGCATATGGCTACACCTTC,CASSSSGQGAYGYTF
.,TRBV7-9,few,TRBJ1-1,TGTGCCAGCAGCCAACGAGTAGCGGGAGAAGCTTTCTTT,CASSQRVAGEAFF